This T cell receptor beta chain was profiled in a study of shared clonotypes between healthy human individuals. CD45RO negativity and positive selection for CCR7 defined naive CD8 cells, a population that excluded terminally differentiated effector memory CD45RA+ cells. V was clipped by 5 bases and J by 3 bases, with 11 bases between them. The CDR3 is 13 amino acids. Germline CDR1 MNHNS, CDR2 SASEGT. In the original workflow: ImmunoSEQ output lacked quality scores and full-length reads, limiting matched filtering. Some clones are missing from TCRdb's copy, which holds only in-frame ones; the method was immunoSEQ multiplex PCR. V, J and clone size were drawn from that table, and D and trimming were deduced from the DNA. This table has millions of clones, over 85% appearing once.

This sequence joins TRBV6-1 and TRBJ2-7; D not certain. This TCR derives from a man between 18 and 29 years old in good health. The specimen sequenced was naive CD8+ T cells sorted from blood. DNA of the CDR3: TGTGCCAGCAGTCTTTTTCACGGCTACGAGCAGTACTTC. It translates to CASSLFHGYEQYF.